The 12 T cell receptor beta chains in this list originate from one sample, sequenced in a study of T cells in Graves' hyperthyroidism and ophthalmopathy. Researchers took RNA transcripts and amplified the TCR beta CDR3 regions from them. During a first-round RT-PCR of the TCR CDR3, the HTBI primer set was used. Each CDR3 protein is one row after TCRdb ran MiXCR on the multiplex PCR reads. This sample yields a few hundred thousand distinct CDR3 sequences, of which roughly an eighth are seen a single time; roughly 33% belongs to the top ten. Sequencing was done on a sample of blood. The receptors were sampled from a woman aged 40 to 55 with Graves' ophthalmopathy.

This clonotype was detected many times. The chain uses TRBV7-2 and TRBJ2-3; possibly TRBD2 for D (5 bases). The germline gives CDR1 SGHTA, CDR2 FQGNSA. The CDR3 extends over 14 amino acids. The germline V and J ends were trimmed by 4 bases and 0 bases, with 8 bases remaining between them. CDR3 in amino acids: CASSSAVSTDTQYF. The CDR3 DNA reads TGTGCCAGCAGCTCAGCGGTCAGCACAGATACGCAGTATTTT.

The chain couples TRBV5-6 to TRBJ1-1; TRBD1 aligns across 7 bases. V lost 3 bases and J lost 4; bases outside the gene matches: 9. The germline gives CDR1 SGHDT, CDR2 YYEEEE. This CDR3 has 15 amino acids. The CDR3 region has the DNA TGTGCCAGCAGCTGGAACAGGGGCTTAGGCACTGAAGCTTTCTTT. Protein product: CASSWNRGLGTEAFF. The full variable domain, completed using reference TRBV5-6 and TRBJ1-1, is DAGVTQSPTHLIKTRGQQVTLRCSPKSGHDTVSWYQQALGQGPQFIFQYYEEEERQRGNFPDRFSGHQFPNYSSELNVNALLLGDSALYLCASSWNRGLGTEAFFGQGTRLTVV.

As concerns this clonotype: This may stem from a read error, because a much larger clone lies one nucleotide away. V gene TRBV20-1 combines with J gene TRBJ2-1; 8 bases agree with TRBD2. This CDR3 contains 15 residues. The germline V gene encodes CDR1 DFQATT and CDR2 SNEGSKA (reference sequence). Here the CDR3 DNA reads TGCAATGCTAGAGATCTAGCGGGCCTCTACAATGAGCAGTTCTTC. Protein sequence: CNARDLAGLYNEQFF.

This clonotype was recorded many times. This chain connects TRBV3-1 to TRBJ2-1; TRBD1 matches 7 bases. Germline values: CDR1 LGHDT, CDR2 YNNKEL (reference sequence). The V gene end was trimmed by 0 bases and the J gene end by 2 bases; junction bases not matched to a gene: 4. The CDR3 extends over 16 amino acids. CDR3 sequence (DNA): TGTGCCAGCAGCCAAGACGGACAGGTAACCTACAATGAGCAGTTCTTC. It is translated as CASSQDGQVTYNEQFF.

This sequence joins TRBV29-1 and TRBJ1-3; D gene ambiguous. The V gene lost 4 bases and the J gene lost 0 bases, with 10 bases spanning the gap. CDR1 is SQVTM, CDR2 ANQGSEA, per germline. The CDR3 totals 14 residues. In nucleotides, the CDR3 is TGCAGCGTTGGGCTGGGTAGCTCTGGAAACACCATATATTTT. As protein: CSVGLGSSGNTIYF.

This rearrangement joins TRBV10-3 to TRBJ2-7, with 7 bases fitting TRBD2. This CDR3 spans 13 amino acids. V lost 4 bases to trimming and J lost 4 bases; unmatched junction nucleotides: 4. The germline V gene encodes CDR1 ENHRY and CDR2 SYGVKD. The CDR3 protein is CAISGGGGYEQYF. The CDR3 DNA sequence: TGTGCCATCAGTGGCGGGGGTGGGTACGAGCAGTACTTC.

This clonotype appeared many times. V gene TRBV2 combines with J gene TRBJ1-4; TRBD1 matches 7 bases. The trim removed 5 bases at V and 8 bases at J, leaving 8 bases unmatched. Germline V gene data show CDR1 as SNHLY and CDR2 as FYNNEI. The CDR3 sequence is 14 residues long. In nucleotides, the CDR3 is TGTGCCAGCAGTTCAGACAGGGTGGGCGAAAAACTGTTTTTT. It specifies CASSSDRVGEKLFF.

With respect to this clonotype: Possible read error: a much larger clone is one base away. The V gene is TRBV11-2, the J gene TRBJ2-6, with 11 positions matching TRBD1. This CDR3 spans 17 amino acids. Germline assignment: CDR1 SGHAT and CDR2 FQNNGV. CDR3 amino acids: CANSLGQGGSGANVLTF. The CDR3 nucleotides are TGTGCCAACAGCTTGGGACAGGGGGGATCTGGGGCCAACGTCCTGACTTTC. Full variable domain (missing parts from reference TRBV11-2 and TRBJ2-6): EAGVAQSPRYKIIEKRQSVAFWCNPISGHATLYWYQQILGQGPKLLIQFQNNGVVDDSQLPKDRFSAERLKGVDSTLKIQPAKLEDSAVYLCANSLGQGGSGANVLTFGAGSRLTVL.

This clonotype has a count of ten or more. The rearrangement joins TRBV19 to TRBJ2-2, with 8 bases lining up with TRBD2. Germline-derived CDR1 and CDR2 are LNHDA and SQIVND (reference sequence). There are 23 residues in the CDR3. V gave up 3 bases and J gave up 5 bases; unmatched junction bases: 29. The CDR3 sequence: CASSMTRSRQRSGISVWTGELFF. Written as DNA, the CDR3 is TGTGCCAGTAGTATGACACGTTCGAGACAGCGTAGCGGGATTAGTGTCTGGACCGGGGAGCTGTTTTTT.

This chain joins TRBV13 and TRBJ1-3, with 8 bases lining up with TRBD1. There are 16 residues in the CDR3. V lost 4 bases to trimming and J lost 4 bases; unmatched junction nucleotides: 9. The germline V gene encodes CDR1 PRHDT and CDR2 FYEKMQ (reference sequence). The CDR3, as DNA: TGTGCCAGCAGCTCCGTCCAGGGGGCGCGCGGAAACACCATATATTTT. Protein product: CASSSVQGARGNTIYF.

This clonotype showed up just a few times. J is TRBJ1-2 and V is TRBV20-1; D perhaps matches TRBD1 (5 bases). The CDR3 is 16 amino acids. The germline CDR1 and CDR2 sequences are DFQATT and SNEGSKA (reference sequence). Trimming removed 0 bases from V and 5 bases from J, with 19 bases in between. CDR3 nucleotides: TGCAGTGCTAGAGATGAGGGGCGACAGAACCTTTATGGCTACACCTTC. Protein sequence: CSARDEGRQNLYGYTF.

The gene calls are TRBV5-6 and TRBJ2-4; the match to TRBD2 covers 9 bases. The CDR3 runs to 15 residues. V trimming: 4 bases; J trimming: 6 bases; junction bases outside the gene matches: 8. Germline V CDR1 and CDR2: SGHDT, YYEEEE. CDR3 amino acids: CASSRHSGRGNIQYF. CDR3 sequence (DNA): TGTGCCAGCAGCCGCCATAGCGGGAGAGGAAACATTCAGTACTTC.